This entry lists 30 T cell receptor beta chains sequenced from one sample in a study of blood T cell repertoires in COVID-19. The repertoire was sequenced with immunoSEQ multiplex PCR; TCRdb's copy has only in-frame clones and lacks some. The sample has roughly 140,000 clones, 85% seen once; the top ten hold approximately 2.7%. The source material was peripheral blood. These TCRs come from a woman aged 40 to 50 with active or convalescent COVID-19.

This clone was observed a handful of times. The chain has TRBV18 and TRBJ1-1; 8 positions agree with TRBD1. Germline V gene sequence: CDR1 KGHSH, CDR2 LQKENI. V gave up 6 bases and J gave up 7 bases; unmatched junction bases: 4. The CDR3 runs to 12 residues. CDR3 nucleotide sequence: TGTGCCAGCTCGAGAGGACAGGGTGAAGCTTTCTTT. Translation: CASSRGQGEAFF. Drawing the rest from reference TRBV18 and TRBJ1-1, the complete variable domain is NAGVMQNPRHLVRRRGQEARLRCSPMKGHSHVYWYRQLPEEGLKFMVYLQKENIIDESGMPKERFSAEFPKEGPSILRIQQVVRGDSAAYFCASSRGQGEAFFGQGTRLTVV.

The chain recombines TRBV2 with TRBJ2-1, with 8 positions matching TRBD1. The V and J ends lost 8 bases and 5 bases, in that order; junction bases with no gene match: 8. The CDR3 has 14 amino acids. Per the germline V gene, CDR1 is SNHLY and CDR2 is FYNNEI. The CDR3 bases are TGTGCCAGCGGAAAGGACAGGGTAAACAATGAGCAGTTCTTC. It codes for CASGKDRVNNEQFF.

V is TRBV5-6 and J is TRBJ2-5, with 12 positions matching TRBD2. Germline CDR1 and CDR2: SGHDT and YYEEEE. The junction had 11 bases not matched to a gene; V was cut back by 4 bases and J by 1 base. The CDR3 runs 18 residues. For the CDR3, the DNA is TGTGCCAGCAGCAGGGGCGGTCTAGCGGGAGGGTTCCAAGAGACCCAGTACTTC. This translates into CASSRGGLAGGFQETQYF.

With respect to this clone: A junction end diverges from the germline sequence, so it may reflect a read error. The V call is TRBV7-7, the J call TRBJ2-2, with a tentative D call TRBD2 (5 bases). The germline V gene encodes CDR1 SSHAT and CDR2 FNYEAQ (reference sequence). The CDR3 totals 16 residues. The CDR3 bases are TGTGCTAGCAGCCCGATCGCGGGCGGGAACACCGGGGAGCTGTTTTTT. Translation gives CASSPIAGGNTGELFF.

V usage is TRBV28 and J usage is TRBJ1-1; 8 nucleotides line up with TRBD1. Trimming at V came to 6 bases and at J to 1 base, leaving 10 bases not matched to a gene. Germline V gene lookup returns CDR1 MDHEN and CDR2 SYDVKM. This CDR3 has 16 amino acids. The chain's CDR3 is CASSPRDRWENTEAFF. As DNA, the CDR3 is TGTGCCAGCAGCCCCCGGGACAGGTGGGAGAACACTGAAGCTTTCTTT. The full variable domain, with the rest looked up from reference TRBV28 and TRBJ1-1, is DVKVTQSSRYLVKRTGEKVFLECVQDMDHENMFWYRQDPGLGLRLIYFSYDVKMKEKGDIPEGYSVSREKKERFSLILESASTNQTSMYLCASSPRDRWENTEAFFGQGTRLTVV.

V gene TRBV5-1 combines with J gene TRBJ2-5, with 15 bases that match TRBD2. The CDR3 has 16 amino acids. Trimming cost V 2 bases and J 7 bases; bases outside gene matches: 6. Germline CDR1 reads SGHRS; CDR2 reads YFSETQ. CDR3 coding DNA: TGCGCCAGCAGCTTCAGGACTAGCGGGGGGGCAGGGACCCAGTACTTC. It encodes CASSFRTSGGAGTQYF.

The chain combines TRBV9 with TRBJ1-6, with unresolved D. This CDR3 region has 13 residues. V gave up 0 bases and J gave up 6 bases, with 4 bases separating them. Germline V lookup: CDR1 SGDLS, CDR2 YYNGEE. DNA of the CDR3: TGTGCCAGCAGCGTAGACATTAATTCACCCCTCCACTTT. Translation gives CASSVDINSPLHF.

The gene calls are TRBV18 and TRBJ2-3, with D tentatively TRBD2 (6 bases). The CDR3 extends over 19 amino acids. The germline gives CDR1 KGHSH, CDR2 LQKENI. Deletions cut 5 bases from V and 0 bases from J, with 24 bases between. CDR3 residues: CASSSTGIGGALSTDTQYF. The DNA for the CDR3 is TGTGCCAGCTCATCTACGGGTATTGGCGGGGCCCTCAGCACAGATACGCAGTATTTT.

In DNA, the CDR3 is TGTGCCAGCAGTCGACAGGGTTTGGGGTACACCTTC. Translated, it gives CASSRQGLGYTF. The V call is TRBV28, the J call TRBJ1-2, with 7 bases that match TRBD1. Germline V gene sequence: CDR1 MDHEN, CDR2 SYDVKM. The ends lost 5 bases at V and 11 bases at J; junction bases unmatched: 8. The CDR3 is 12 residues long.

The gene calls are TRBV5-4 and TRBJ1-2; D unresolved. Trimming removed 0 bases at V and 8 bases at J, with 14 bases between. In germline, CDR1 is SGHNT, CDR2 YYREEE (reference sequence). The CDR3 contains 14 residues. CDR3 sequence: CASSLEAARYGYTF. The CDR3 DNA reads as TGTGCCAGCAGCTTGGAGGCAGCGCGGTACGGCTACACCTTC.

V usage is TRBV6-5 and J usage is TRBJ2-7; D is uncertain. Per the germline V gene, CDR1 is MNHEY and CDR2 is SVGAGI. The CDR3 contains 13 residues. V lost 7 bases and J 9 bases, leaving 19 bases between the germline ends. The CDR3 nucleotides read TGTGCCAGCAAATCCCCAGGCCGAAACGGGCAGTACTTC. Its translation is CASKSPGRNGQYF.

The chain recombines TRBV7-8 with TRBJ1-4; 8 bases align to TRBD1. Germline V lookup: CDR1 SGHVS, CDR2 FQNEAQ. This CDR3 has 14 residues. V was clipped by 3 bases and J by 6 bases; unmatched bases: 3. The CDR3 spells CASSFGTGDEKLFF. For the CDR3, the DNA is TGTGCCAGCAGCTTCGGGACAGGCGATGAAAAACTGTTTTTT.

The V call is TRBV7-9, the J call TRBJ2-7, with D perhaps matching TRBD1 (6 bases). The CDR3 loop spans 14 amino acids. Trimming stripped 4 bases from V and 3 bases from J, with 13 bases between. CDR1 is SEHNR, CDR2 FQNEAQ, per germline (reference sequence). DNA of the CDR3: TGTGCCAGCAGCTCGTACGAACAGGGCTACGAGCAGTACTTC. Its protein is CASSSYEQGYEQYF.

The gene calls are TRBV2 and TRBJ1-3; possibly TRBD1 for D (6 bases). Germline CDR1 is SNHLY and CDR2 is FYNNEI. The CDR3 loop spans 13 amino acids. Trimming cost V 5 bases and J 4 bases, with 9 bases left between them. In DNA form, the CDR3 reads TGTGCCAGCAGTCCAGGGGCGGGAAACACCATATATTTT. Its translation: CASSPGAGNTIYF.

V gene TRBV5-6 combines with J gene TRBJ1-2; 11 bases map to TRBD1. CDR3 length: 16 amino acids. After removal of 0 bases from V and 6 bases from J, the junction contained 7 bases not matched to a gene. Looked up from germline, CDR1 is SGHDT and CDR2 is YYEEEE. For the CDR3, the DNA is TGTGCCAGCAGCTTGGGCCCCGGGACAGGGGGTCATGGCTACACCTTC. Translated: CASSLGPGTGGHGYTF.

This chain connects TRBV28 to TRBJ1-2; D unclear. Trimming left V 3 bases short and J 6 bases short, with 20 bases between. Germline assignment: CDR1 MDHEN and CDR2 SYDVKM. The CDR3 extends over 16 amino acids. The CDR3 protein is CASSFPLLAKEDGYTF. CDR3 nucleotide sequence: TGTGCCAGCAGTTTTCCACTCTTGGCAAAAGAGGATGGCTACACCTTC.

The genes are TRBV6-5 and TRBJ2-7; 10 nucleotides line up with TRBD2. This CDR3 is 15 amino acids long. Trimming took 5 bases from V and 5 from J; bases not matched to a gene: 9. Germline V gene sequence: CDR1 MNHEY, CDR2 SVGAGI. The CDR3 is CASSPPLAGVHEQYF. Written as DNA, the CDR3 is TGTGCCAGCAGTCCCCCCCTAGCGGGAGTCCACGAGCAGTACTTC.

The chain is built from TRBV13 and TRBJ1-3; the D gene is possibly TRBD1 (6 bases). Germline CDR1 and CDR2: PRHDT and FYEKMQ (reference sequence). The CDR3 contains 16 residues. Trimming removed 3 bases from V and 3 bases from J, with 15 bases in between. The chain's CDR3 is CASSFTPGASGNTIYF. DNA for the CDR3: TGTGCCAGCAGCTTTACCCCAGGGGCTAGTGGAAACACCATATATTTT.

Turning to this clone: This CDR3 fails to terminate in the conserved phenylalanine or tryptophan, so it likely reflects a read error. Because the CDR3's place on the DNA is in doubt, the DNA is left out and the CDR3 is given as listed by TCRdb. The chain employs TRBV11-3 and TRBJ2-7; the tabulated D call, TRBD1, remains unverified against the DNA. The CDR3 contains 11 residues when both ends are counted. Germline V gene data show CDR1 as SGHNT and CDR2 as YENEEA. The CDR3 protein is CASSPSRDRGL.

This clone was seen once. The V gene is TRBV7-9, the J gene TRBJ2-5; D may be TRBD2 (6 bases). The CDR3 is 15 residues long. V dropped 1 base and J dropped 8 bases, with 17 bases sitting between them. CDR1 and CDR2 (germline): SEHNR, FQNEAQ (reference sequence). The CDR3 nucleotides read TGTGCCAGCAGCTTAGGGTCGCGGAGGGGAGAAACCCAGTACTTC. It is translated as CASSLGSRRGETQYF.

This clone was detected only a few times. V gene TRBV6-2 or TRBV6-3 combines with J gene TRBJ2-1; 8 bases match TRBD2. The CDR3 is made up of 16 amino acids. With 4 bases clipped from V and 12 bases from J, the junction kept 17 bases outside the gene matches. CDR1 is MNHEY and CDR2 is SVGEGT in the germline V gene. The CDR3 is CASSSAGDPTRLRQFF. CDR3 nucleotide sequence: TGTGCCAGCAGTTCAGCGGGGGACCCCACGCGCCTAAGGCAGTTCTTC.

This rearrangement joins TRBV5-8 to TRBJ1-5; 8 bases are shared with TRBD1. V gave up 0 bases and J gave up 7 bases; unmatched junction bases: 9. This CDR3 has 16 amino acids. CDR1 and CDR2 (germline): SGHTS, YDEGEE. CDR3 nucleotide sequence: TGTGCCAGCAGCTTGGGGCAGGGGGCGCAGGGACAGCCCCAGCATTTT. The encoded protein is CASSLGQGAQGQPQHF.

J is TRBJ2-4 and V is TRBV4-3; TRBD1 is a possible D gene (5 bases). V was trimmed by 3 bases and J by 7 bases, leaving 13 bases between them. This CDR3 has 14 residues. Germline lookup yields CDR1 LGHNA and CDR2 YSLEER. As DNA, the CDR3 is TGCGCCAGCAGCCAGGCAGGGTTCGGGAACATTCAGTACTTC. It codes for CASSQAGFGNIQYF.

The chain uses TRBV4-1 and TRBJ1-4; tentative D call: TRBD1 (5 bases). CDR1 and CDR2 (germline): MGHRA, YSYEKL. V lost 0 bases, J lost 0 bases, and 20 bases lay in between. This CDR3 has 20 amino acids. CDR3 in DNA: TGCGCCAGCAGCCAAGATCCCCAAGACAGATCATATGCAACTAATGAAAAACTGTTTTTT. Amino acids: CASSQDPQDRSYATNEKLFF.

The V and J genes are TRBV27 and TRBJ1-5; 7 bases match TRBD1. Germline values: CDR1 MNHEY, CDR2 SMNVEV (reference sequence). V lost 9 bases to trimming and J lost 2 bases; unmatched junction nucleotides: 7. This CDR3 has 14 residues. CDR3 nucleotides: TGTGCCAGTGGTACAGGGGTTGGCAATCAGCCCCAGCATTTT. Protein sequence: CASGTGVGNQPQHF.

This clone was seen only once. The V call is TRBV30, the J call TRBJ1-1, with a weak D call TRBD1 (6 bases). The CDR3 extends over 12 amino acids. Looked up from germline, CDR1 is GTSNPN and CDR2 is SVGIG (reference sequence). The V end was cut by 4 bases, the J end by 4 bases, with 10 bases between. This CDR3 is CAWTRGSTEAFF. CDR3 in DNA: TGTGCCTGGACCAGGGGATCCACTGAAGCTTTCTTT.

The V and J genes are TRBV7-2 and TRBJ2-2; 7 bases align to TRBD2. Unmatched junction bases numbered 15, after V lost 1 base and J lost 10 bases. The CDR3 totals 17 residues. CDR1 SGHTA and CDR2 FQGNSA come from the germline V gene. As DNA, the CDR3 is TGTGCCAGCAGCTTAGGGATGGGGCTCGGGAGGTTTGCGGAGCTGTTTTTT. Residues: CASSLGMGLGRFAELFF.

The V call is TRBV7-2, the J call TRBJ2-3; D is undetermined. The CDR3 is 14 residues long. The V end lost 4 bases, the J end lost 2 bases, and 10 bases lay between the germline ends. CDR1 is SGHTA and CDR2 is FQGNSA in the germline V gene. CDR3 loop: CASSYPGYTDTQYF. The CDR3 DNA reads TGTGCCAGCAGCTATCCAGGCTACACAGATACGCAGTATTTT.

CDR3 sequence: CASSFSLAPGMNTEAFF. The CDR3 nucleotides are TGTGCCAGCAGCTTTTCTCTGGCACCCGGGATGAACACTGAAGCTTTCTTT. The V and J genes are TRBV5-4 and TRBJ1-1; D is unresolved. V gave up 2 bases and J gave up 0 bases, with 17 bases separating them. Germline CDR1 is SGHNT and CDR2 is YYREEE (reference sequence). This CDR3 region has 17 residues. The full variable domain, rest sourced from reference TRBV5-4 and TRBJ1-1, is ETGVTQSPTHLIKTRGQQVTLRCSSQSGHNTVSWYQQALGQGPQFIFQYYREEENGRGNFPPRFSGLQFPNYSSELNVNALELDDSALYLCASSFSLAPGMNTEAFFGQGTRLTVV.

V usage is TRBV6-2 or TRBV6-3 and J usage is TRBJ2-3; 14 bases agree with TRBD2. V shed 5 bases and J 3 bases; nucleotides not matched to a gene: 13. Per germline, CDR1 MNHEY and CDR2 SVGEGT. This CDR3 region has 19 residues. CDR3 coding DNA: TGTGCCAGCAGTACCCGGCAAGGGACTAGCGGGAGTAGGACAGATACGCAGTATTTT. This encodes CASSTRQGTSGSRTDTQYF.